This T cell receptor beta chain was sequenced in a study of glioma-infiltrating T cells. This clonotype was detected ten times or more. Its antigen is not identified. Using RNA template, CDR3s of TCR alpha and beta were amplified with iRepertoire arm-PCR. Input was about 85-400 ng of tissue mRNA or PBMC total RNA. TCRdb re-derived calls from the multiplex PCR reads in MiXCR, one entry per CDR3 protein. The sample has about 89,000 distinct CDR3 sequences; less than 30% are singletons. General observations from the study: Tissue-blood divergence was below expectation in non-neoplastic patients, above in gliomas.

This CDR3 spans 13 amino acids. With 3 bases clipped from V and 2 bases from J, the junction kept 0 bases outside the gene matches. Germline V gene lookup returns CDR1 LNHDA and CDR2 SQIVND (reference sequence). This receptor was obtained from a human donor with low-grade glioma or glioblastoma, undergoing nonglioma brain surgery, or in good health (not recorded which). The sample comprised glioma tissue, nonneoplastic brain tissue, or PBMCs (not recorded which). The rearrangement joins TRBV19 to TRBJ2-7; 8 nucleotides agree with TRBD1. The CDR3 DNA reads TGTGCCAGTAGTATGGACAGGGCCTACGAGCAGTACTTC. Translated, it gives CASSMDRAYEQYF.